This record looks at one T cell receptor (beta chain) sequence and its context. Its antigen specificity is not known. The cysteine opens and the phenylalanine closes a CDR3 of 12 amino acids. The kept DNA is CDR3 alone, 36 bases in frame from the first base. The germline V gene yields WSHSY for CDR1 and SAAADI for CDR2. The V and J ends are trimmed by 4 bases and 9 bases, leaving 10 bases between them. The cohort was made up of roughly 670 healthy bone marrow donors. At the time of sampling, all cohort members were nominally healthy, though unrecorded immune exposures were likely present. The donor tested CMV seronegative, placing the donor among the 350 or so seronegative members of the cohort. Each donor provided a peripheral blood sample, and peripheral blood mononuclear cells were used for TCR beta sequencing. Genomic DNA extraction from the blood cell samples was performed with the Qiagen DNeasy Blood Extraction Kit.

Receptors were amplified or captured by the immunoSEQ multiplex PCR assay. The multiplex PCR relied on a mix of 60 forward primers for TCR Vbeta segments and 13 reverse primers for TCR Jbeta segments. The CDR3 region of rearranged TCR beta genes was amplified from genomic DNA with a multiplex PCR assay. On the Illumina HiSeq System, the amplified TCR beta libraries were sequenced as 87-base-pair reads. On the study's bioinformatics: A later analysis counted tens of millions of unique TCR beta chains across the 650 to 700 repertoires, and roughly 10 million of these chains were shared by at least two donors. A nearest-neighbor algorithm error-corrected the raw reads and collapsed the reads into unique sequences, merging closely related sequences to remove PCR and sequencing errors. Alignment of CDR3 sequences to IMGT reference sequences was used to assign V, D and J gene segments. For a sequence to be retained, a match of at least six nucleotides to both a V gene segment and a J gene segment was required. A rearrangement was called productive if the CDR3 had no stop codons and remained in frame with V and J, and every other rearrangement was called non-productive. CDR3 was defined by IMGT convention, running from the second conserved V-encoded cysteine to the conserved J-encoded phenylalanine. The earlier analysis of about 610 of the donors excluded any sequence lacking an unambiguous match to a single V gene segment. In an earlier analysis of some 590 of the donors, V segments were called functional above 56.7% productive rearrangements and were called segregating when the between-donor standard deviation exceeded 5%. A statistical classification framework was built for diagnosing cytomegalovirus status from the catalog of TCR beta chain sequences. In a later analysis, TCR nucleotide sequences were compared against IMGT/GENE-DB human TR gene sequences so that V and J genes could be assigned. Using the TCRdist pipeline, a later analysis assigned CDR3 sequences along with most-parsimonious VDJ recombination scenarios. In a later analysis, each TCR beta chain was defined by its CDR3 amino acid sequence together with its V-gene family, and reads without a unique V-gene family were excluded. As a way to deal with suspected cross-contamination and a sequencing artifact, a later analysis dropped 640 or so nucleotide sequences that were highly shared and had low generation probability. A later analysis calculated a clonal expansion index for each public chain from normalized within-repertoire ranks of inferred template counts. A later analysis computed generation probabilities with a VDJ recombination model fitted to out-of-frame rearrangements, and checked the results against IGoR. In a later analysis, hypergeometric tests were used to score TCR-TCR, TCR-HLA and TCR-CMV co-occurrence, with a repertoire-size bias correction applied to TCR pairs. To estimate false discovery rates, a later analysis permuted the HLA or CMV assignments 20 times. A later analysis grouped co-occurring TCRs with DBSCAN, adding TCRdist sequence similarity when clustering within HLA-allele-positive subsets. Repertoires with fewer than 30,000 or more than 120,000 public chains were left out of co-occurrence clustering, as were several repertoires with anomalous nucleotide sharing. The immuneACCESS repertoire file appears here via TCRdb, limited to in-frame rearrangements. These files lack a portion of the clones; in checked studies, under half of the deficit traces to unresolved V genes, and the cause of the others is not known. V, J and clone size reflect that table, while D and trimming were determined from the DNA. For this sample, the table gives 110,000 to 150,000 clones. The ten most abundant clones make up about 2% of the sample.

These data are taken from a study of cytomegalovirus exposure and HLA in healthy donors (dated by TCRdb to the late 2010s). For the study in its entirety: An earlier analysis of about 560 of the donors reported approximately 300 Gb of sequence data and 95 million to 130 million unique TCR beta sequences obtained from some 200 million T cells. An early release covering roughly 600 HLA-typed donors comprised roughly 300 gigabases of sequencing data and around 86 million unique TCR sequences. Among the roughly 400 genotyped donors, approximately 81% belonged to the genetic ancestry cluster associated with self-reported Caucasian donors. The study aimed to test whether signatures of past pathogen exposure could be identified by cataloging public T cell receptors. The study profiled the T cell repertoires of hundreds of subjects by immunosequencing and related them to cytomegalovirus serostatus. In addition to the first cohort of around 670 subjects, a separate validation cohort of 130 or so different subjects was used. The study combined high-throughput TCR immunosequencing, statistical association of individual TCRs with disease status, and machine learning to predict cytomegalovirus infection status. A later analysis re-analyzed previously published TCR beta repertoires from 666 donors and added high-resolution HLA genotyping to study TCR occurrence patterns. Rather than using new phenotypic data, the later analysis identified candidate immune exposures from TCR beta sequences and from how often those sequences occurred across donors. In an earlier analysis of over 550 of the donors, high-throughput TCR beta sequencing was used to judge whether each TCR beta V gene segment behaved as functional or pseudogenic. Donor age, sex, ethnicity and CMV serostatus were collected together with the repertoire data. Genome-wide SNP genotypes for about 65% of the roughly 670 donors were used in a later genetic analysis, which treated that subset as a discovery cohort. All discovery cohort repertoires had been generated using a single sequencing platform. HLA typing covered class I and class II loci at four-digit resolution. Typing coverage varied by locus: about 620-630 donors for A, B, C, DRB1 and DQB1; roughly 560 for DQA1; about 570 for DPA1; more than 450 for DPB1. Four to six DR-DQ haplotypes were handled as single units for association and clustering, since linkage in the cohort was strong. Among about 400 genotyped donors of the cohort, an average of around 220,000 unique TCR beta nucleotide sequences was sequenced per donor, of which 15% to 20% were non-productive.

Results and caveats for the whole study, not just this receptor: A later analysis found that most CMV-associated TCR beta chains appeared HLA-restricted, with HLA associations seemingly driven largely by CMV exposure. The classifier was reported to diagnose cytomegalovirus status with high specificity and sensitivity in both the original cohort and the validation cohort. The study listed 164 TCR beta chains as associated with cytomegalovirus. In an earlier analysis of fewer than 700 of the donors, most TCR beta V segments appeared in productive rearrangements about 87% or about 30% of the time, broadly matching IMGT annotations. In a later analysis, HLA-associated TCR beta chains showed more clonal expansion and lower generation probabilities than non-associated chains that were equally common. Correlated functional status among segregating V segments might reflect linkage disequilibrium, but an unknown experimental factor could not be ruled out. A further reported finding was that TCR beta sequences accurately predicted the HLA-A and HLA-B alleles for most subjects in the first cohort. A cluster of highly shared sequence variants was judged likely to be a technical artifact of the sequencing pipeline. According to a later genetic analysis, donors in an Asian-associated ancestry cluster had fewer N-insertions in productive TCRs than the roughly 670-donor mean. Several of the top co-occurrence clusters appeared to be linked to parvovirus B19, influenza, CMV and Epstein-Barr virus, according to a later analysis. The authors suggested that the approach could potentially be generalized to other disease states and immunological phenotypes. Strong co-occurrence of HLA alleles, especially DR and DQ, made assigning TCR associations to individual alleles difficult. The cohort was sequenced for TCR beta chains only, and without alpha or paired-chain data the features that could be detected were limited. A few of the identified cytomegalovirus-associated TCR beta chains were confirmed in vitro to be specific for cytomegalovirus antigens. Roughly uniform sequencing depth across donors was assumed in presence/absence analyses, although this assumption may not hold. The earlier analysis of around 600 of the donors excluded some 16 rarely observed V segments, including chromosome 9 orphons, because counts were too low. A later analysis associated about 17,000 TCR beta sequences with specific HLA alleles at a false discovery rate of 0.05. Some IMGT-functional V segments, including TRBV6-2 and TRBV6-3, could not be told apart with the 87-base-pair reads, so those segments were excluded. According to a later analysis, TCR association rates differed among HLA loci, with DRB1 alleles showing the most associated TCRs and HLA-C alleles showing the fewest. Most TCR sequences were seen in very few donors, while some public TCRs were found in many individuals. Because some donors lacked HLA typing at each locus, the association tests relied only on the typed subset. For the cohort, immune exposure information was limited to CMV serostatus. V-gene and J-gene trimming of TCR beta chains was associated with a missense DCLRE1C variant in a later genetic analysis, and the association was replicated in an independent cohort.

The sequence links TRBV10-2 to TRBJ2-1; D gene: possibly TRBD1, on 6 matching bases. Sequenced material: PBMCs. The TCR originated in a woman under 30 in good health and CMV-seronegative. DNA sequence: TGCGCCAGCAGTGGTTTAGGGGGTGAGCAGTTCTTC. Translated, this gives CASSGLGGEQFF.